The present T cell receptor (beta chain) was sequenced within a study of shared clonotypes between healthy human individuals. Study-wide context: Each donor contributed plates that comprised three CD4 naive, three CD4 memory, two CD8 naive and one CD8 memory.

There are 13 residues in the CDR3. Germline V gene data show CDR1 as SGHRS and CDR2 as YFSETQ. Trimming took 0 bases from V and 7 from J, leaving 11 bases between them. The method was immunoSEQ multiplex PCR; TCRdb's version includes in-frame clones alone and lacks a portion of them. The sample has around 1.4 million clones; about 98.5% are singletons. A note on this clone: Antigen: not known. The same CDR3 can be traced to other DNA sequences in this sample.

Whole-study findings and limits: Memory subsets generally showed lower estimated richness than naive subsets. The expectation was that sequencing depth would affect clonotype sharing among donors. Genetic and exposure-history diversity was limited by the small donor number.

The rearrangement links TRBV5-1 to TRBJ2-7, with D perhaps TRBD2 (6 bases). Sequenced material: naive CD4+ T cells sorted from blood. Documented subset: CD45RA+ positively selected. This TCR was recovered from a man aged 25-40 years in good health. The CDR3 sequence is CASSLGLAGEQYF. The CDR3, as DNA: TGCGCCAGCAGCTTGGGACTGGCGGGGGAGCAGTACTTC.